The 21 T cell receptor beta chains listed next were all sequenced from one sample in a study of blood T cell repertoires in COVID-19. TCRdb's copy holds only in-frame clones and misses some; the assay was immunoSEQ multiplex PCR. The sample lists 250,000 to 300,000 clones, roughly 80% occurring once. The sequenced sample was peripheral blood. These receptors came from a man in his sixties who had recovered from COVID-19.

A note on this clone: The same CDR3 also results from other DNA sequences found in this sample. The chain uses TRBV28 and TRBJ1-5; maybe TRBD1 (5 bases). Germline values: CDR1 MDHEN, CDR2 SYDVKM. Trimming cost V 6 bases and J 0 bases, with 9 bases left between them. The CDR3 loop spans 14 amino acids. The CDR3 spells CASRRDSSNQPQHF. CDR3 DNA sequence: TGTGCCAGCAGACGGGACTCTAGCAATCAGCCCCAGCATTTT. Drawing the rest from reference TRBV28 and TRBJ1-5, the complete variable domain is DVKVTQSSRYLVKRTGEKVFLECVQDMDHENMFWYRQDPGLGLRLIYFSYDVKMKEKGDIPEGYSVSREKKERFSLILESASTNQTSMYLCASRRDSSNQPQHFGDGTRLSIL.

The DNA for the CDR3 is TGTGCCACCAGTGATTTGGGGACAGGGGAGACAGATACGCAGTATTTT. Translated: CATSDLGTGETDTQYF. The genes are TRBV24-1 and TRBJ2-3; 10 nucleotides align to TRBD1. The CDR3 extends over 16 amino acids. The trim removed 0 bases at V and 3 bases at J, leaving 2 bases unmatched. CDR1 and CDR2 (germline): KGHDR, SFDVKD.

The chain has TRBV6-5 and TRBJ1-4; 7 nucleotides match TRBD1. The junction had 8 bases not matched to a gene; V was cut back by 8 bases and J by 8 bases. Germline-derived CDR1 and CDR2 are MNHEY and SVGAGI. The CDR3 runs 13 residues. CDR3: CASGFGTAEKLFF. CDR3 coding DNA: TGTGCCAGCGGCTTCGGGACAGCCGAAAAACTGTTTTTT.

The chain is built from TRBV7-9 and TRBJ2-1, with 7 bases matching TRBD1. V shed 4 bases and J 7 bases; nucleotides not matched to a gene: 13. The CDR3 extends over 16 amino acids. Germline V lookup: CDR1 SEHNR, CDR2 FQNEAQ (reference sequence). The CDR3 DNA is TGTGCCAGCAGCTCCGGCTACAGGGGTTGGGGGAATGAGCAGTTCTTC. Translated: CASSSGYRGWGNEQFF.

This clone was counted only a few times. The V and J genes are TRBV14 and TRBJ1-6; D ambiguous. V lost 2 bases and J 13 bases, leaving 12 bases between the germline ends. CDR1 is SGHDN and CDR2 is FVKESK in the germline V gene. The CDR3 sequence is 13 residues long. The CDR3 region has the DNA TGTGCCAGCAGCCAAATAAACGGAGGGCCCCTCCACTTT. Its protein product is CASSQINGGPLHF.

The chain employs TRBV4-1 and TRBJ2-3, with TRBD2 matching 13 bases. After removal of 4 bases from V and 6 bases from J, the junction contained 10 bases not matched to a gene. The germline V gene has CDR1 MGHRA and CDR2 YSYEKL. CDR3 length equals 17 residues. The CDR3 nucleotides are TGCGCCAGCAGCCCCTTCGCCCGACTAGCGGGAGGTGATACGCAGTATTTT. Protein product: CASSPFARLAGGDTQYF.

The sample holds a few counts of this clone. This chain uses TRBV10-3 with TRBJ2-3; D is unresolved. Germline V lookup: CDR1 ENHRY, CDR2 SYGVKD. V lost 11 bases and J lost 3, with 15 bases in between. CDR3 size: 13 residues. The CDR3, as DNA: TGTGCCGCCCAAGGAGTAGATACAGATACGCAGTATTTT. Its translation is CAAQGVDTDTQYF.

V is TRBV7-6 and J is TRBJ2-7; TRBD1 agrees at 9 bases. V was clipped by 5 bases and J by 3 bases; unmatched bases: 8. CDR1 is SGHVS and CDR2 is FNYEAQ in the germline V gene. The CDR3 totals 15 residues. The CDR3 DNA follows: TGTGCCAGCAGCCCTGGACAGGGGATTCGCTACGAGCAGTACTTC. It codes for CASSPGQGIRYEQYF.

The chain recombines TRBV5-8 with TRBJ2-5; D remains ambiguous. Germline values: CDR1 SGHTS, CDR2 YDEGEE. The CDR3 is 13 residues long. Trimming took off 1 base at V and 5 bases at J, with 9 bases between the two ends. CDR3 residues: CASSLLGAETQYF. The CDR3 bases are TGTGCCAGCAGCTTGCTTGGAGCGGAGACCCAGTACTTC.

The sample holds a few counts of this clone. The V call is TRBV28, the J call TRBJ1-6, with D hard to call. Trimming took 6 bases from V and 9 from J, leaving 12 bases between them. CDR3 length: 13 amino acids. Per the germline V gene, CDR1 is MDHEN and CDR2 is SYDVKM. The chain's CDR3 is CASSPAFSSPLHF. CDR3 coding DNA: TGTGCCAGCAGCCCCGCGTTTAGTTCACCCCTCCACTTT.

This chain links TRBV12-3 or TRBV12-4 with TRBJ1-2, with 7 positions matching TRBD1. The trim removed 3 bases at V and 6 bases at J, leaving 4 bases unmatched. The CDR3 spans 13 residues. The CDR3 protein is CASSFRTGNGYTF. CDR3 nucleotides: TGTGCCAGCAGTTTCCGGACAGGTAATGGCTACACCTTC.

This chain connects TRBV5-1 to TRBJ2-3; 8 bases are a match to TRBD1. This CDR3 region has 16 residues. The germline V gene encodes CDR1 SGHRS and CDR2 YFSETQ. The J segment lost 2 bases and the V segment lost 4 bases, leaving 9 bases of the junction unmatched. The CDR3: CASSRGQGPPTDTQYF. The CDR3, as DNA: TGCGCCAGCAGCCGTGGACAGGGCCCCCCCACAGATACGCAGTATTTT.

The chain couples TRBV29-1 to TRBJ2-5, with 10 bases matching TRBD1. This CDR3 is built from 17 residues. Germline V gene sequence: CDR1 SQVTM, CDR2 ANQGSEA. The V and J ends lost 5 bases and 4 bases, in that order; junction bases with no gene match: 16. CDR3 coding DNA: TGCAGCGTTCCAGATGCTTATGACAGGGGGCTTGGAGAGACCCAGTACTTC. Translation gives CSVPDAYDRGLGETQYF.

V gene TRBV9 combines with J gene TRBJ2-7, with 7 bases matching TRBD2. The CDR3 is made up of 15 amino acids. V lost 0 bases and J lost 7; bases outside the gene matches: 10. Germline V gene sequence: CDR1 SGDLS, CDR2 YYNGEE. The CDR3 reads CASSVAGGAKSEQYF. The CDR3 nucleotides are TGTGCCAGCAGCGTAGCGGGAGGTGCTAAGTCAGAGCAGTACTTC.

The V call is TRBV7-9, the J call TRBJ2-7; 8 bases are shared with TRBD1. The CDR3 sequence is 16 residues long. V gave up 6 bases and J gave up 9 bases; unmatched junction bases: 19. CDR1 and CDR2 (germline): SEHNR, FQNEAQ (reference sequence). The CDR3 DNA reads TGTGCCAGCAGTTTTGACCCGAGGGACAGGAGGGGCAGGCAGTACTTC. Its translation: CASSFDPRDRRGRQYF.

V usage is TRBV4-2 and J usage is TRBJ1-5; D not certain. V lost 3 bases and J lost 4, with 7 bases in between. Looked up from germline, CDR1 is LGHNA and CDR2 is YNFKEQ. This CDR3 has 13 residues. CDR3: CASSQEENQPQHF. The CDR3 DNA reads TGTGCCAGCAGCCAGGAGGAGAATCAGCCCCAGCATTTT.

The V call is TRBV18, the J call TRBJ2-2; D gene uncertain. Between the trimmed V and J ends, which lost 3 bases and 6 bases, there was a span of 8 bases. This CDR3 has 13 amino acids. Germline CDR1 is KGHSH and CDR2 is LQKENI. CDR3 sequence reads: CASSPVVAGELFF. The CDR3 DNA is TGTGCCAGCTCACCGGTAGTGGCCGGGGAGCTGTTTTTT.

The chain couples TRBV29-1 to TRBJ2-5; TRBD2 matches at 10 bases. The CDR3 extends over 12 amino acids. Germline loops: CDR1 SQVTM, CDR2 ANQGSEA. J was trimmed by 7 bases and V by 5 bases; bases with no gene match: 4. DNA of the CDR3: TGCAGCGTTCCTAGCGGGGGAGTGACCCAGTACTTC. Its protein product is CSVPSGGVTQYF.

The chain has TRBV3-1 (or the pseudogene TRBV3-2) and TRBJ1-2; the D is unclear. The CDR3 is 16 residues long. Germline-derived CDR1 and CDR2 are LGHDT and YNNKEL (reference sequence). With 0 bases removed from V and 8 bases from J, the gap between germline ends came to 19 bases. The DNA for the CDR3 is TGTGCCAGCAGCCAAGACTTCAGAACCCCCGCCCTCGGCTACACCTTC. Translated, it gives CASSQDFRTPALGYTF.

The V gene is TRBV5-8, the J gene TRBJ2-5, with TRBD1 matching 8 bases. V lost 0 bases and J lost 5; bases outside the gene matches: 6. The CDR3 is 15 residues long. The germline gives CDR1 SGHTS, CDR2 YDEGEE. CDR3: CASSLGTGFRETQYF. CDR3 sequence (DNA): TGTGCCAGCAGCTTGGGGACAGGGTTTCGGGAGACCCAGTACTTC.

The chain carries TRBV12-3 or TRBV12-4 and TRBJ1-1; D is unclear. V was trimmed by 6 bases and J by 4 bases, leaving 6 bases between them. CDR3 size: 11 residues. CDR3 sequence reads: CASSRFTEAFF. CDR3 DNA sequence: TGTGCCAGCAGCCGGTTCACTGAAGCTTTCTTT.